The source of this T cell receptor beta chain is a study of Graves' ophthalmopathy and Graves' hyperthyroidism. This clonotype has a handful of counts. What it recognizes is unknown. Transcripts of RNA were the source for amplifying TCR beta CDR3 regions. HTBI primers were used in a first-round RT-PCR, which preceded a second-round multiplex PCR. TCRdb re-analysed the multiplex PCR reads in MiXCR, keeping a single row per CDR3 protein. The table records roughly 700,000 distinct CDR3 sequences, around 40% of them present only once. Findings and limits, study-wide: In blood appeared most of the expanded thyroid clonotypes whose frequency exceeded 0.001.

The CDR3 runs 14 residues. Per germline, CDR1 DFQATT and CDR2 SNEGSKA (reference sequence). After removal of 5 bases from V and 8 bases from J, the junction contained 9 bases not matched to a gene. The clonotype originates from an adult man with Graves' ophthalmopathy. Sequencing used peripheral blood. The rearrangement links TRBV20-1 to TRBJ1-3; 10 positions agree with TRBD1. CDR3 coding DNA: TGCAGTGCTCTGGGACAGGGGATAGGGTACACCATATATTTT. As protein: CSALGQGIGYTIYF.